Presented here are 16 T cell receptor beta chains from one specimen sequenced in a study of technical replicates of blood from a handful of donors. Sequenced by immunoSEQ multiplex PCR; TCRdb stores in-frame clones only, minus some. Counted here are 40,000 to 60,000 clones, 92% occurring once; the ten biggest clones make up under 5%. Sequencing used PBMCs. Every receptor here comes from a human donor in good health. Some clones in this sample may be carry-over from other donors' samples.

The J gene is TRBJ2-5, the V gene TRBV30; D is perhaps TRBD1 (6 bases). Germline assignment: CDR1 GTSNPN and CDR2 SVGIG (reference sequence). The V end lost 2 bases, the J end lost 7 bases, and 20 bases lay between the germline ends. The length of the CDR3 is 15 residues. As DNA, the CDR3 is TGTGCCTGGAGTCTTGGACAGTCTATAAGAGGGACCCAGTACTTC. Translating it yields CAWSLGQSIRGTQYF.

The V call is TRBV6-1, the J call TRBJ2-7, with a possible D match to TRBD1 (5 bases). V lost 6 bases, J lost 2 bases, and 14 bases lay in between. The CDR3 runs to 14 residues. The germline V gene has CDR1 MNHNS and CDR2 SASEGT. Here the CDR3 DNA reads TGTGCCAGCAGCGGACCACAGGATGCCTACGAGCAGTACTTC. Translation gives CASSGPQDAYEQYF.

V usage is TRBV11-2 and J usage is TRBJ2-5; D call uncertain. CDR3 length equals 11 residues. V lost 7 bases to trimming and J lost 2 bases, with 5 bases between them. Germline CDR1 SGHAT, CDR2 FQNNGV. DNA of the CDR3: TGTGCCAGCACCCCTCAAGAGACCCAGTACTTC. Its translation is CASTPQETQYF.

The V call is TRBV7-3, the J call TRBJ2-3; tentative D call: TRBD2 (5 bases). The CDR3 is made up of 13 amino acids. Germline loops: CDR1 SGHTA, CDR2 FQGTGA. V shed 5 bases and J shed 2 bases, with 8 bases lying between them. As DNA, the CDR3 is TGTGCCAGCAGCCTTAGCGTCACAGATACGCAGTATTTT. It yields the protein CASSLSVTDTQYF.

The rearrangement links TRBV2 to TRBJ2-3; TRBD2 aligns across 7 bases. With V trimmed by 6 bases and J by 0 bases, 6 bases remained unmatched. The CDR3 totals 15 residues. Germline CDR1 reads SNHLY; CDR2 reads FYNNEI. CDR3 in amino acids: CASSWSGASTDTQYF. The CDR3 nucleotides read TGTGCCAGCAGCTGGAGCGGGGCCAGCACAGATACGCAGTATTTT.

The V call is TRBV21-1, the J call TRBJ2-4; no DNA check was done on the table's D call, TRBD2. TRBV21-1 is labeled a pseudogene. This CDR3 has 18 residues. The CDR3, as DNA: TGTGCCAGCAGCAGCAGGACTAGCGCCCTTGGGGCCAAAAACATTCAGTACTTC. This gives the protein CASSSRTSALGAKNIQYF.

The rearrangement links TRBV11-2 to TRBJ2-1, with D possibly matching TRBD2 (5 bases). Germline CDR1 SGHAT, CDR2 FQNNGV. The CDR3 is made up of 14 amino acids. V lost 0 bases to trimming and J lost 7 bases, with 10 bases between them. The CDR3 DNA sequence: TGTGCCAGCAGCTTAGACACTAGTAATAATGAGCAGTTCTTC. As protein: CASSLDTSNNEQFF. The entire variable domain, with the rest obtained from reference TRBV11-2 and TRBJ2-1, is as follows: EAGVAQSPRYKIIEKRQSVAFWCNPISGHATLYWYQQILGQGPKLLIQFQNNGVVDDSQLPKDRFSAERLKGVDSTLKIQPAKLEDSAVYLCASSLDTSNNEQFFGPGTRLTVL.

The chain has TRBV13 and TRBJ2-7, with D possibly being TRBD2 (6 bases). Germline CDR1 reads PRHDT; CDR2 reads FYEKMQ (reference sequence). The CDR3 is 15 amino acids. Trimming cost V 1 base and J 2 bases, with 12 bases left between them. DNA of the CDR3: TGTGCCAGCAGCTTAGAGGGCGGGACGGCCTACGAGCAGTACTTC. Residues: CASSLEGGTAYEQYF.

This chain joins TRBV7-9 and TRBJ2-7; maybe TRBD2 (5 bases). Germline CDR1 is SEHNR and CDR2 is FQNEAQ (reference sequence). The germline V and J ends were trimmed by 6 bases and 3 bases, with 12 bases remaining between them. The CDR3 sequence is 13 residues long. In DNA, the CDR3 is TGTGCCAGCAGGCCCTTCGAGGGCTACGAGCAGTACTTC. As protein: CASRPFEGYEQYF.

The rearrangement joins TRBV4-3 to TRBJ2-2, with 9 bases that match TRBD2. CDR3 length: 17 amino acids. CDR1 and CDR2 (germline): LGHNA, YSLEER. Trimming at V came to 4 bases and at J to 2 bases, leaving 8 bases not matched to a gene. CDR3 sequence reads: CASSRGAAGGNTGELFF. The CDR3 region has the DNA TGCGCCAGCAGCCGGGGGGCAGCGGGAGGCAACACCGGGGAGCTGTTTTTT.

The chain employs TRBV4-1 and TRBJ1-2, with D hard to call. Trimming took off 1 base at V and 2 bases at J, with 20 bases between the two ends. This CDR3 is 18 amino acids long. In germline, CDR1 is MGHRA, CDR2 YSYEKL. The CDR3 sequence is CASSQAGLGPRINYGYTF. CDR3 DNA sequence: TGCGCCAGCAGCCAAGCTGGACTTGGCCCCAGAATCAACTATGGCTACACCTTC.

This clone was counted a few times. The chain links TRBV4-1 to TRBJ1-1; weak D call: TRBD1 (6 bases). CDR1 and CDR2 (germline): MGHRA, YSYEKL. V was clipped by 4 bases and J by 5 bases, with 11 bases between them. This CDR3 contains 13 residues. In DNA form, the CDR3 reads TGCGCCAGCAGCCGACAGGTGGATACTGAAGCTTTCTTT. It codes for CASSRQVDTEAFF.

The chain uses TRBV2 and TRBJ1-2; 7 positions match TRBD1. With V trimmed by 8 bases and J by 0 bases, 3 bases remained unmatched. The germline V gene encodes CDR1 SNHLY and CDR2 FYNNEI. The CDR3 is 13 amino acids. The CDR3 region is CASGDSSNYGYTF. The CDR3, as DNA: TGTGCCAGCGGGGACAGTTCTAACTATGGCTACACCTTC.

CDR3: CASSLRSGRETKNIQYF. The CDR3 nucleotides are TGTGCCAGCAGCCTTAGAAGCGGGAGGGAGACCAAAAACATTCAGTACTTC. The chain employs TRBV4-2 and TRBJ2-4; 10 positions match TRBD2. V was pared by 4 bases and J by 2 bases, with 8 bases of the junction left unmatched. CDR1 LGHNA and CDR2 YNFKEQ come from the germline V gene. This CDR3 has 17 residues.

The gene calls are TRBV13 and TRBJ2-1; maybe TRBD2 (5 bases). V lost 5 bases, J lost 10 bases, and 12 bases lay in between. In germline, CDR1 is PRHDT, CDR2 FYEKMQ (reference sequence). The CDR3 sequence is 12 residues long. CDR3 DNA: TGTGCCAGCAGCCAGGATCCGGGGGAGCAGTTCTTC. This codes for CASSQDPGEQFF. The variable domain in full, completed from reference TRBV13 and TRBJ2-1, reads AAGVIQSPRHLIKEKRETATLKCYPIPRHDTVYWYQQGPGQDPQFLISFYEKMQSDKGSIPDRFSAQQFSDYHSELNMSSLELGDSALYFCASSQDPGEQFFGPGTRLTVL.

J is TRBJ2-1 and V is TRBV4-2, with 10 bases that match TRBD2. Germline CDR1 is LGHNA and CDR2 is YNFKEQ. With 4 bases clipped from V and 5 bases from J, the junction kept 5 bases outside the gene matches. This CDR3 region has 15 residues. The CDR3 DNA reads TGTGCCAGCAGCCGTACTAGCGGGGCCGACAATGAGCAGTTCTTC. Translation: CASSRTSGADNEQFF.